The 19 T cell receptor beta chains below come from one sample, sequenced in a study of blood T cell repertoires in COVID-19. The table came from immunoSEQ multiplex PCR; TCRdb's copy has only in-frame clones and leaves some out. The sample lists hundreds of thousands of clones, 80% to 85% occurring once. The specimen sequenced was peripheral blood. These TCRs come from an elderly woman with active or convalescent COVID-19.

The V gene is TRBV4-1, the J gene TRBJ2-6; weak D call: TRBD1 (7 bases). The CDR3 has 20 amino acids. V dropped 0 bases and J dropped 0 bases, with 18 bases sitting between them. Germline assignment: CDR1 MGHRA and CDR2 YSYEKL. The CDR3 here is CASSQDRAGGGLSGANVLTF. CDR3 DNA: TGCGCCAGCAGCCAAGATCGGGCAGGGGGAGGACTCTCTGGGGCCAACGTCCTGACTTTC.

The CDR3 reads CSVLASGHTDTQYF. CDR3 coding DNA: TGCAGCGTTTTGGCTAGCGGTCACACAGATACGCAGTATTTT. The chain combines TRBV29-1 with TRBJ2-3; TRBD2 aligns across 7 bases. J lost 2 bases, V lost 5 bases, and 7 bases had no gene match. From germline, CDR1 is SQVTM and CDR2 ANQGSEA. This CDR3 region has 14 residues.

This clone has just one count. V gene TRBV7-2 combines with J gene TRBJ1-4; D is perhaps TRBD1 (5 bases). V was cut by 3 bases and J by 3 bases, with 11 bases left in between. The CDR3 sequence is 15 residues long. CDR1 is SGHTA, CDR2 FQGNSA, per germline. The CDR3 loop is CASSFSGGANEKLFF. The CDR3 nucleotides are TGTGCCAGCAGCTTTTCGGGGGGGGCTAATGAAAAACTGTTTTTT.

The chain links TRBV5-1 to TRBJ2-4; TRBD2 agrees at 7 bases. The CDR3 covers 15 residues. V gave up 3 bases and J gave up 1 base; unmatched junction bases: 4. In germline, CDR1 is SGHRS, CDR2 YFSETQ. The CDR3: CASSSSGIAKNIQYF. DNA of the CDR3: TGCGCCAGCAGCTCAAGCGGGATTGCCAAAAACATTCAGTACTTC.

The J gene is TRBJ2-1, the V gene TRBV5-1, with 8 bases lining up with TRBD1. With V trimmed by 3 bases and J by 3 bases, 11 bases remained unmatched. Germline CDR1 reads SGHRS; CDR2 reads YFSETQ. The CDR3 runs to 17 residues. As DNA, the CDR3 is TGCGCCAGCAGCTCGAACCTCCAGGGGGCCCTCTACAATGAGCAGTTCTTC. This codes for CASSSNLQGALYNEQFF. Full variable domain (outside the CDR3, taken from reference TRBV5-1 and TRBJ2-1): KAGVTQTPRYLIKTRGQQVTLSCSPISGHRSVSWYQQTPGQGLQFLFEYFSETQRNKGNFPGRFSGRQFSNSRSEMNVSTLELGDSALYLCASSSNLQGALYNEQFFGPGTRLTVL.

In this sample, this clone turned up a few times. The rearrangement joins TRBV28 to TRBJ2-1; D is perhaps TRBD2 (8 bases). Germline CDR1 and CDR2: MDHEN and SYDVKM. The CDR3 consists of 14 residues. V shed 7 bases and J shed 7 bases, with 17 bases lying between them. The CDR3 DNA is TGTGCCAGCATCGGGAGGGGGCCGTGGAATGAGCAGTTCTTC. Its translation: CASIGRGPWNEQFF.

The chain uses TRBV24-1 and TRBJ1-6; D is possibly TRBD1 (5 bases). The CDR3 is made up of 16 amino acids. CDR1 is KGHDR and CDR2 is SFDVKD in the germline V gene. V was clipped by 8 bases and J by 7 bases, with 20 bases between them. The CDR3 reads CATKVRGLVKNSPLHF. The CDR3 DNA is TGTGCCACCAAGGTCCGGGGGTTGGTAAAGAATTCACCCCTCCACTTT.

The rearrangement links TRBV19 to TRBJ1-5, with D tentatively TRBD1 (5 bases). The CDR3 length is 12 residues. Germline assignment: CDR1 LNHDA and CDR2 SQIVND (reference sequence). V lost 2 bases and J lost 7, with 6 bases in between. CDR3 in amino acids: CASSIRGQPQHF. DNA for the CDR3: TGTGCCAGTAGTATAAGGGGACAGCCCCAGCATTTT.

Turning to this clone: Different DNA sequences within this sample yield the same CDR3. The V and J genes are TRBV2 and TRBJ2-7, with 10 bases identical to TRBD1. From germline, CDR1 is SNHLY and CDR2 FYNNEI. With V trimmed by 4 bases and J by 2 bases, 2 bases remained unmatched. This CDR3 is built from 14 residues. The CDR3 spells CASSGQGAPYEQYF. The CDR3 region has the DNA TGTGCCAGCAGTGGACAGGGGGCACCCTACGAGCAGTACTTC.

This sequence joins TRBV5-4 and TRBJ2-3; 10 bases map to TRBD2. Germline assignment: CDR1 SGHNT and CDR2 YYREEE (reference sequence). This CDR3 is 16 amino acids long. V trimming: 4 bases; J trimming: 7 bases; junction bases outside the gene matches: 12. CDR3 in DNA: TGTGCCAGCAGCCCGGGACTAGCGCTAACCTCTCATACGCAGTATTTT. Amino acid sequence: CASSPGLALTSHTQYF.

The J gene is TRBJ2-6, the V gene TRBV6-2 or TRBV6-3; TRBD2 might be the D (6 bases). The CDR3 is 15 residues long. Trimming pared 2 bases from V and 1 base from J, leaving 6 bases between. From germline, CDR1 is MNHEY and CDR2 SVGEGT. The CDR3 spells CASSYRGSGANVLTF. The CDR3 DNA is TGTGCCAGCAGTTACCGGGGGTCTGGGGCCAACGTCCTGACTTTC.

The CDR3 coding sequence is TGTGCCACCAGTGATGAGACAGGGAATCAGCCCCAGCATTTT. It is translated as CATSDETGNQPQHF. The chain links TRBV24-1 to TRBJ1-5; 7 nucleotides match TRBD1. This CDR3 spans 14 amino acids. V dropped 3 bases and J dropped 4; count of bases not matched to a gene: 2. Germline V lookup: CDR1 KGHDR, CDR2 SFDVKD.

The rearrangement links TRBV9 to TRBJ2-7; 10 bases are shared with TRBD2. V gave up 3 bases and J gave up 7 bases; unmatched junction bases: 10. Germline V lookup: CDR1 SGDLS, CDR2 YYNGEE. The CDR3 is 15 amino acids. In DNA form, the CDR3 reads TGTGCCAGCAGCGCACTGAGCGGGAGGGCGGGGGAGCAGTACTTC. Protein sequence: CASSALSGRAGEQYF.

The V call is TRBV7-9, the J call TRBJ2-5; TRBD2 matches at 12 bases. The germline V gene has CDR1 SEHNR and CDR2 FQNEAQ (reference sequence). The V gene end was trimmed by 5 bases and the J gene end by 5 bases; junction bases not matched to a gene: 3. The CDR3 consists of 14 residues. DNA of the CDR3: TGTGCCAGCAGCCCAACTAGCGGGGGGGAGACCCAGTACTTC. This translates into CASSPTSGGETQYF.

V usage is TRBV25-1 and J usage is TRBJ2-7; D gene ambiguous. CDR3 length equals 13 residues. V was shortened by 4 bases and J by 3 bases, with 10 bases between the two germline ends. Germline values: CDR1 MGHDK, CDR2 SYGVNS. This CDR3 is CASSALTYYEQYF. The CDR3 coding sequence is TGTGCCAGCAGTGCGCTTACATACTACGAGCAGTACTTC.

This chain connects TRBV20-1 to TRBJ2-7; TRBD2 is a possible D gene (5 bases). Per the germline V gene, CDR1 is DFQATT and CDR2 is SNEGSKA (reference sequence). Trimming removed 3 bases at V and 1 base at J, with 10 bases between. This CDR3 is 13 amino acids long. As DNA, the CDR3 is TGCAGTGCTAGTCGAGGGAAGTCCTACGAGCAGTACTTC. Translating gives CSASRGKSYEQYF.

The CDR3 coding sequence is TGTGCCAGCAGCTCCGGACAGGGGGAAGCTTTCTTT. This codes for CASSSGQGEAFF. This chain uses TRBV11-2 with TRBJ1-1; TRBD1 matches at 9 bases. Germline-derived CDR1 and CDR2 are SGHAT and FQNNGV. The V segment lost 4 bases and the J segment 8 bases; nucleotides outside the gene matches: 2. There are 12 residues in the CDR3.

The chain's CDR3 is CASSALRGVRTEAFF. The CDR3 DNA sequence: TGTGCCAGCAGCGCGTTGCGGGGGGTAAGGACTGAAGCTTTCTTT. The chain carries TRBV25-1 and TRBJ1-1, with D tentatively TRBD1 (5 bases). This CDR3 has 15 amino acids. V gave up 6 bases and J gave up 5 bases, with 19 bases separating them. The germline gives CDR1 MGHDK, CDR2 SYGVNS.

V and J are TRBV5-1 and TRBJ2-5, with D tentatively TRBD2 (6 bases). Germline loops: CDR1 SGHRS, CDR2 YFSETQ. The germline V and J ends were trimmed by 4 bases and 6 bases, with 16 bases remaining between them. This CDR3 spans 14 amino acids. CDR3: CASSAGTAVKTQYF. As DNA, the CDR3 is TGCGCCAGCAGCGCCGGGACTGCCGTGAAGACCCAGTACTTC.